This TCR beta chain comes out of a study of T cell responses to AZD1222 COVID-19 vaccine. Study-wide results and caveats: Unmutated variant regions are reportedly the target of nearly half of TCRs that are spike-specific. Two AZD1222 administrations were followed by greater Spike-specific TCR breadth and depth. Mostly white British, mostly female donors; authors suggested clonal diversity may be underestimated.

Germline CDR1 and CDR2: KGHSH and LQKENI. The CDR3 has 13 amino acids. Trimming took 4 bases from V and 2 from J, leaving 8 bases between them. As for this clone: The antigen is unknown.

Here immunoSEQ multiplex PCR was the method, and the copy in TCRdb shows in-frame clones only, minus some. The sample gives some 150,000 clones, around 90% of which show up once; about 3.3% is in the top ten. This specimen consisted of peripheral blood, obtained 28 days after the second AZD1222 dose. The TCR sequence derives from an adult who received the AZD1222 COVID-19 vaccine. V usage is TRBV18 and J usage is TRBJ2-5, with D unresolved. CDR3 in amino acids: CASSRALQETQYF. Here the CDR3 DNA reads TGTGCCAGCTCACGGGCCCTACAAGAGACCCAGTACTTC.